Detailed here is one T cell receptor (beta chain). Measured with immunoSEQ multiplex PCR; TCRdb has only the in-frame clones, and not every one. The profile shows roughly 670,000 clones, just under 90% of them singletons. The sample originates from a study of blood T cell repertoires in COVID-19. Overall study: Nucleic acid was either cDNA or gDNA, and it came from T cells, B-cell-depleted T cells, or PBMCs.

Trimming removed 2 bases at V and 3 bases at J, with 7 bases between. The germline CDR1 and CDR2 sequences are MNHEY and SVGAGI. This CDR3 spans 14 amino acids. Sequencing was carried out using peripheral blood. This TCR was recovered from a woman aged 18-30 years with acute or convalescent COVID-19. V is TRBV6-5 and J is TRBJ2-2, with a possible D match to TRBD2 (5 bases). CDR3 bases: TGTGCCAGCAGTTACGAGGGCTACACCGGGGAGCTGTTTTTT. It specifies CASSYEGYTGELFF.